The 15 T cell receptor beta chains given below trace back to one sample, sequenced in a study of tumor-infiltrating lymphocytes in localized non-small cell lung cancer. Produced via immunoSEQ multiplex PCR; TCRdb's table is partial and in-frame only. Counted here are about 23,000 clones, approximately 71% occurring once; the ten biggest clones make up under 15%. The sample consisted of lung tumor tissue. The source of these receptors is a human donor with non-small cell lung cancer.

The CDR3 bases are TGTGCCAGCTCACCCGTCGGGTACATGAACACTGAAGCTTTCTTT. Translation gives CASSPVGYMNTEAFF. This chain uses TRBV6-5 with TRBJ1-1; D gene uncertain. The germline V gene has CDR1 MNHEY and CDR2 SVGAGI. The CDR3 is 15 residues long. The V end lost 8 bases, the J end lost 0 bases, and 16 bases lay between the germline ends.

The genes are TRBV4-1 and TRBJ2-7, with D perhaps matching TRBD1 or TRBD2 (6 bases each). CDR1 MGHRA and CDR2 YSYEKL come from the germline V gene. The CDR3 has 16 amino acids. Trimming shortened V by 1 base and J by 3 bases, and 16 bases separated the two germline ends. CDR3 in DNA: TGCGCCAGCAGCCAAGCTGTGGGGGGCGGGTACTACGAGCAGTACTTC. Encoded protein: CASSQAVGGGYYEQYF.

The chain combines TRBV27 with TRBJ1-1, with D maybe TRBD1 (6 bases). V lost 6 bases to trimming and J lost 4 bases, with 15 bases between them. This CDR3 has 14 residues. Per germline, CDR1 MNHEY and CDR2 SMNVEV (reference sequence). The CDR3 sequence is CASSNLRGSTEAFF. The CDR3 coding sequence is TGTGCCAGCAGCAACCTCAGGGGAAGCACTGAAGCTTTCTTT.

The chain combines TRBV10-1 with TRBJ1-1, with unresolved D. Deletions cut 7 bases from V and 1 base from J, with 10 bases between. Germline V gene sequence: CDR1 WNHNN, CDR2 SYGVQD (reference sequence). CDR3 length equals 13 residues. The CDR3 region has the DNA TGCGCCAGCAAGTCGGGCCAGAACACTGAAGCTTTCTTT. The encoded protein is CASKSGQNTEAFF.

Here the CDR3 reads CASSYDGYEQYF. The CDR3 region has the DNA TGTGCCAGCAGTTACGACGGCTACGAGCAGTACTTC. The J gene is TRBJ2-7, the V gene TRBV6-6; D is undetermined. Germline V gives CDR1 MNHNY, CDR2 SVGAGI (reference sequence). The V end was cut by 2 bases, the J end by 3 bases, with 5 bases between. The CDR3 spans 12 residues.

This CDR3 is CASSLDRNTEAFF. The DNA of the CDR3 is TGTGCCAGCAGCCTGGACAGGAACACTGAAGCTTTCTTT. The chain is built from TRBV11-2 and TRBJ1-1, with a tentative D call TRBD1 (6 bases). The V end was cut by 5 bases, the J end by 1 base, with 8 bases between. Germline values: CDR1 SGHAT, CDR2 FQNNGV. This CDR3 region has 13 residues.

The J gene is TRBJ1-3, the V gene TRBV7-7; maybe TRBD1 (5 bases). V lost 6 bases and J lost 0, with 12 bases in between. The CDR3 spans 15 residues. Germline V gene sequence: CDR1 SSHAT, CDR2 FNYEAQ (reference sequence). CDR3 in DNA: TGTGCCAGCAGGTGGGGACGGAACTCTGGAAACACCATATATTTT. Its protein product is CASRWGRNSGNTIYF.

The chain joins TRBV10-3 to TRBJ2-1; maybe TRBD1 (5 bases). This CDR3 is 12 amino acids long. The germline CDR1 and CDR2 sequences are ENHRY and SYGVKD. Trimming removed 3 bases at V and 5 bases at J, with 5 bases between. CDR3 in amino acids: CAISDRDNEQFF. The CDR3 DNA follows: TGTGCCATCAGTGACAGGGACAATGAGCAGTTCTTC.

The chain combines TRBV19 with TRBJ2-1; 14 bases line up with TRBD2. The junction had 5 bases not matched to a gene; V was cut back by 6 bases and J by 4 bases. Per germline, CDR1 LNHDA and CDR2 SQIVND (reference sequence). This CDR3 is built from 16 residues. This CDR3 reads CASSQTSGRVYNEQFF. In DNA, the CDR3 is TGTGCCAGTAGCCAGACTAGCGGGAGGGTTTACAATGAGCAGTTCTTC.

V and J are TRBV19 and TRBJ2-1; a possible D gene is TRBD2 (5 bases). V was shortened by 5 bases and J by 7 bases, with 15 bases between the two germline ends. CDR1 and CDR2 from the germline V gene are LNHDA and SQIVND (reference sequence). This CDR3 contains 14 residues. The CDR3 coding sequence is TGTGCCAGTAGTCCGGAGCTTCGGGGTAATGAGCAGTTCTTC. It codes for CASSPELRGNEQFF.

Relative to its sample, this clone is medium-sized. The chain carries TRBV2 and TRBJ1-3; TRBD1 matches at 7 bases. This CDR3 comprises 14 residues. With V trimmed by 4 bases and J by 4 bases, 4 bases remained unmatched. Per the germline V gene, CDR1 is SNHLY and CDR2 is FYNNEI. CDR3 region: CASSGTGAGNTIYF. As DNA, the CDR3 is TGTGCCAGCAGTGGGACAGGTGCCGGAAACACCATATATTTT.

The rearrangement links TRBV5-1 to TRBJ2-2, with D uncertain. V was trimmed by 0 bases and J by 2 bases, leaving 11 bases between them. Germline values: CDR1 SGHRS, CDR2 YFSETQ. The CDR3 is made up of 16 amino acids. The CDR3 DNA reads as TGCGCCAGCAGCTTGGGTGTGCTGGGAAACACCGGGGAGCTGTTTTTT. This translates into CASSLGVLGNTGELFF.

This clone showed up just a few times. The CDR3 loop reads CASSSTGAREQYF. The CDR3 bases are TGCGCCAGCAGCTCAACGGGGGCGCGGGAGCAGTACTTC. The V gene is TRBV5-1, the J gene TRBJ2-7; D possibly matches TRBD1 or TRBD2 (6 bases each). V lost 3 bases and J lost 7, with 14 bases in between. From germline, CDR1 is SGHRS and CDR2 YFSETQ. The CDR3 runs 13 residues. The variable domain in full, with the rest retrieved from reference TRBV5-1 and TRBJ2-7, is KAGVTQTPRYLIKTRGQQVTLSCSPISGHRSVSWYQQTPGQGLQFLFEYFSETQRNKGNFPGRFSGRQFSNSRSEMNVSTLELGDSALYLCASSSTGAREQYFGPGTRLTVT.

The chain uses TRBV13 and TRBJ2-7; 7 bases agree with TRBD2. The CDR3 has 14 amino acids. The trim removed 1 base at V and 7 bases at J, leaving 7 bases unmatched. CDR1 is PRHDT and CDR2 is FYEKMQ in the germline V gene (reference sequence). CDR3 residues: CASSLVLAASEQYF. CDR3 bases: TGTGCCAGCAGCTTAGTTCTAGCGGCCTCGGAGCAGTACTTC.

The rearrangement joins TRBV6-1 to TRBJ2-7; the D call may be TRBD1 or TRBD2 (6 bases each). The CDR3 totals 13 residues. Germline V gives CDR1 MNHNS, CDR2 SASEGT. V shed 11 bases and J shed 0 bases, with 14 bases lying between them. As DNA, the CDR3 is TGTGCCTTAAGGGGGGAACTCTCCTACGAGCAGTACTTC. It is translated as CALRGELSYEQYF.